This T cell receptor beta chain was observed in a study of cytomegalovirus exposure and HLA in healthy donors. In germline, CDR1 is SGHVS, CDR2 FNYEAQ. This CDR3 region has 16 residues. Losses at the gene ends were 5 bases for V and 2 bases for J; bases not matched to a gene: 6. The primer mix had 60 Vbeta and 13 Jbeta primers. The data were produced by immunoSEQ multiplex PCR, yet TCRdb's version contains in-frame clones alone and is incomplete. Of some 150,000 clones in the sample, 65% to 75% were seen once. Specimen: PBMCs. The clonotype comes from a human donor in good health. The chain recombines TRBV7-6 with TRBJ2-5, with TRBD2 matching over 12 bases. As DNA, the CDR3 is TGTGCCAGCAGCCGTTCTAGCGGGGGGGATCAAGAGACCCAGTACTTC. This sequence encodes CASSRSSGGDQETQYF.